The present T cell receptor (beta chain) was sequenced within a study of Graves' ophthalmopathy and Graves' hyperthyroidism. TCR beta CDR3 regions were amplified from RNA transcripts. HTBI-primed first-round RT-PCR preceded second-round multiplex PCR. TCRdb analysed the multiplex PCR reads with MiXCR anew, one entry per CDR3 protein. Among some 240,000 distinct CDR3 sequences listed, around 50% were seen once. The CDR3 length is 15 residues. Trimming shortened V by 2 bases and J by 1 base, and 11 bases separated the two germline ends. Germline loops: CDR1 MNHNY, CDR2 SVGAGI (reference sequence). Sequenced: peripheral blood. The sequence was collected from an adult man with Graves' ophthalmopathy. The genes are TRBV6-6 and TRBJ1-2; D is possibly TRBD1 (5 bases). The CDR3 region has the DNA TGTGCCAGCAGTTACCAGGGAGAGATTAACTATGGCTACACCTTC. Translation gives CASSYQGEINYGYTF.